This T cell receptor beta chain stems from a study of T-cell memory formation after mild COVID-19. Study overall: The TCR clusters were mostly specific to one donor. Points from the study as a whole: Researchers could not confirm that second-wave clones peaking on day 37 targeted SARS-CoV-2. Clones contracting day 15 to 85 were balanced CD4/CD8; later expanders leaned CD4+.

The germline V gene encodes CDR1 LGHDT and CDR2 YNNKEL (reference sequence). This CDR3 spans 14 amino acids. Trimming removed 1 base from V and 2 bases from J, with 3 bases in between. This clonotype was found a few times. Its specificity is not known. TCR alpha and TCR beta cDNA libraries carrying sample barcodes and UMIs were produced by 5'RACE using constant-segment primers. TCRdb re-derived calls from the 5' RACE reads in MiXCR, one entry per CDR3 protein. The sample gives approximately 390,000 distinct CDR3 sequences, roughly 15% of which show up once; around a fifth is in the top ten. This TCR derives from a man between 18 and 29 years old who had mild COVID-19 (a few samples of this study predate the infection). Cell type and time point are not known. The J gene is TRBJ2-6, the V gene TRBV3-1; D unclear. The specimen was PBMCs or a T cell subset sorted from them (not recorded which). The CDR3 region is CASSQVPGANVLTF. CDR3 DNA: TGTGCCAGCAGCCAAGTCCCTGGGGCCAACGTCCTGACTTTC.